This T cell receptor beta chain was identified in a study of T cells in Graves' hyperthyroidism and ophthalmopathy. Study information: Peripheral blood was taken when the disease was first diagnosed, before any treatment began.

About this clonotype itself: Its matching antigen is unknown.

RNA transcripts yielded amplified TCR beta CDR3 regions. A first-round RT-PCR of the TCR CDR3 used the HTBI primer set. TCRdb called the multiplex PCR reads again in MiXCR, with one record for every CDR3 protein. The sample includes around 480,000 distinct CDR3 sequences, approximately 15% seen only once; the top ten take less than 20%. The definition of stable Graves' hyperthyroidism was no ophthalmopathy progression within 18 months. Hyperthyroidism had been newly diagnosed in patients aged 18 to 65, and its duration was under 2 months. Findings and caveats of the study: Peripheral blood also featured most of the thyroid clonotypes expanded above 0.001.

Germline V CDR1 and CDR2: LGHNA, YNFKEQ. This CDR3 comprises 17 residues. The V and J ends lost 2 bases and 2 bases, in that order; junction bases with no gene match: 8. The TCR was taken from a young woman with Graves' hyperthyroidism. Sequencing was carried out using blood. The V gene is TRBV4-2, the J gene TRBJ2-3, with TRBD1 matching 9 bases. This CDR3 reads CASSQTGGGDDTDTQYF. Here the CDR3 DNA reads TGTGCCAGCAGCCAAACAGGGGGCGGAGACGACACAGATACGCAGTATTTT.